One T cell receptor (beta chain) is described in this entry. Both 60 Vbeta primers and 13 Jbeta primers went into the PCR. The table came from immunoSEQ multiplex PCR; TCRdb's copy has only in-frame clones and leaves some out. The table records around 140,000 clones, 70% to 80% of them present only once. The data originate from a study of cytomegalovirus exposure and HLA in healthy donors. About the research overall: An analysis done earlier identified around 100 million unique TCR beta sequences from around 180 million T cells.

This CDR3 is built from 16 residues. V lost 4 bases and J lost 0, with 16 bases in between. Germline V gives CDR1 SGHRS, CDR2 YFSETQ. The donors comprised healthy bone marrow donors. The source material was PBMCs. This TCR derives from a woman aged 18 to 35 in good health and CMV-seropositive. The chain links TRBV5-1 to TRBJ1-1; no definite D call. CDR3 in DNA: TGCGCCAGCAGCGCGGGAGGTGGCACATTGAACACTGAAGCTTTCTTT. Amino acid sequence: CASSAGGGTLNTEAFF.